This T cell receptor (beta chain) is from a study of T cells expressing NK-cell markers. The CDR3 runs to 14 residues. TCRdb reprocessed the 5' RACE reads and stores each CDR3 protein as one record, lacking DNA. The sample is made up of about 150,000 distinct CDR3 sequences, and the top ten hold around 37% of it. This TCR was sampled from a woman in her fifties or sixties in good health. The V call is TRBV12-3 or TRBV12-4, the J call TRBJ1-3. The sequenced sample was blood T cells: a sorted CD56 or NKG2C T cell subset, CD4+ or CD8+ T cells, or bulk PBMC T cells (not recorded which). The CDR3 sequence is CASSRGLDGNTIYF.